This TCR beta chain was sequenced in a study of regulatory T cells in long-lasting Graves disease. Whole-study findings and limits: Persistent Graves' patients showed less TCR diversity than newly diagnosed ones.

CDR3 length equals 15 residues. V dropped 6 bases and J dropped 3; count of bases not matched to a gene: 3. Germline V gene lookup returns CDR1 MNHEY and CDR2 SVGEGT. This clonotype was detected only a few times. Antigen: not known. The time point here: newly diagnosed GD, antithyroid drugs for less than 3 months. PBMC-derived RNA was used for the TCR library. Patients were from an endocrinology department in Xi'an, China. iRepertoire HTBI primers and Arm-PCR of CDR3 regions built TCR beta libraries. TCRdb itself ran the multiplex PCR reads through MiXCR, one entry per CDR3 protein. The repertoire holds 400,000 to 500,000 distinct CDR3 sequences, 14% seen once, with around a sixth in the top ten. This sample also belongs to another study, concerning T cells in Graves' hyperthyroidism and ophthalmopathy. As that report states: First-round RT-PCR of the TCR CDR3 relied on the HTBI primer set.

The source material was peripheral blood mononuclear cells (PBMCs), sampled at new diagnosis, from a patient treated with antithyroid drugs. The V call is TRBV6-2 or TRBV6-3, the J call TRBJ2-3, with TRBD2 matching 13 bases. The receptor comes from a woman aged 50 to 60 with Graves disease. As DNA, the CDR3 is TGTGCCAGCAGACCGGGACTAGCGGGGACAGATACGCAGTATTTT. Its translation is CASRPGLAGTDTQYF.